This entry lists 27 T cell receptor beta chains sequenced from one sample in a study of cytomegalovirus exposure and HLA in healthy donors. Researchers ran the PCR with 60 Vbeta and 13 Jbeta primers. Clones were read by immunoSEQ multiplex PCR, and TCRdb kept only the in-frame ones, dropping some. The table shows fewer than 250,000 clones, with just under 75% occurring only once. What was sequenced was PBMCs. These receptors all stem from a young man in good health and CMV-seropositive.

This clone was counted a single time. V usage is TRBV5-4 and J usage is TRBJ2-7; maybe TRBD2 (6 bases). Germline lookup yields CDR1 SGHNT and CDR2 YYREEE (reference sequence). V was trimmed by 0 bases and J by 2 bases, leaving 12 bases between them. The CDR3 length is 15 residues. The CDR3 reads CASSLGGSGPYEQYF. DNA of the CDR3: TGTGCCAGCAGCTTGGGGGGTAGCGGCCCCTACGAGCAGTACTTC.

The rearrangement links TRBV5-6 to TRBJ2-5; 10 bases align to TRBD1. CDR1 is SGHDT and CDR2 is YYEEEE in the germline V gene. V was pared by 3 bases and J by 1 base, with 3 bases of the junction left unmatched. The CDR3 is made up of 15 amino acids. The CDR3 is CASSSTGGGQETQYF. DNA for the CDR3: TGTGCCAGCAGCTCGACAGGGGGCGGCCAAGAGACCCAGTACTTC.

J is TRBJ2-3 and V is TRBV11-1, with D unresolved. V lost 3 bases and J lost 2, with 6 bases in between. The germline gives CDR1 SGHAT, CDR2 FQDESV (reference sequence). The length of the CDR3 is 13 residues. The CDR3 nucleotides are TGTGCCAGCAGCTTTCAGGTCACAGATACGCAGTATTTT. Protein: CASSFQVTDTQYF.

The V call is TRBV2, the J call TRBJ2-3; tentative D call: TRBD2 (6 bases). This CDR3 contains 15 residues. The V and J ends lost 0 bases and 7 bases respectively, with 14 bases between them. CDR1 is SNHLY, CDR2 FYNNEI, per germline. The CDR3 bases are TGTGCCAGCAGTGAAGCGCGGGACCCCACCTATACGCAGTATTTT. Translation: CASSEARDPTYTQYF.

This sequence joins TRBV10-3 and TRBJ2-7; TRBD2 agrees at 14 bases. Germline lookup yields CDR1 ENHRY and CDR2 SYGVKD. Trimming at V came to 5 bases and at J to 6 bases, leaving 15 bases not matched to a gene. The CDR3 totals 18 residues. The CDR3 bases are TGTGCCATCAGTCTGACAGGGACTAGCGGGAGCTTCTCCGGCGAGCAGTACTTC. As protein: CAISLTGTSGSFSGEQYF.

The V call is TRBV27, the J call TRBJ2-3; maybe TRBD1 (5 bases). The germline V and J ends were trimmed by 4 bases and 1 base, with 12 bases remaining between them. The CDR3 has 15 residues. CDR1 and CDR2 from the germline V gene are MNHEY and SMNVEV (reference sequence). The CDR3 loop is CASSSRADGTDTQYF. DNA for the CDR3: TGTGCCAGCAGTTCCAGGGCAGACGGCACAGATACGCAGTATTTT.

The rearrangement joins TRBV7-9 to TRBJ1-1, with a possible D match to TRBD1 (6 bases). Germline V gene sequence: CDR1 SEHNR, CDR2 FQNEAQ (reference sequence). This CDR3 region has 16 residues. V was clipped by 4 bases and J by 0 bases, with 15 bases between them. This CDR3 reads CASSWGGPGMNTEAFF. The CDR3 coding sequence is TGTGCCAGCAGCTGGGGGGGGCCAGGCATGAACACTGAAGCTTTCTTT.

The chain is built from TRBV11-2 and TRBJ1-5; no reliable D call. The CDR3 runs 16 residues. Trimming took off 2 bases at V and 3 bases at J, with 14 bases between the two ends. Germline V CDR1 and CDR2: SGHAT, FQNNGV. The CDR3 DNA reads as TGTGCCAGCAGCTTAAAGTTCCAACATTACAATCAGCCCCAGCATTTT. Protein: CASSLKFQHYNQPQHF.

This chain's CDR3 is CASSLGEDQPQHF. DNA of the CDR3: TGTGCCAGCAGCTTAGGGGAGGATCAGCCCCAGCATTTT. This chain links TRBV7-9 with TRBJ1-5; D gene uncertain. This CDR3 spans 13 amino acids. Germline-derived CDR1 and CDR2 are SEHNR and FQNEAQ (reference sequence). V was clipped by 1 base and J by 5 bases, with 6 bases between them.

The V call is TRBV6-5, the J call TRBJ2-3; weak D call: TRBD2 (5 bases). This CDR3 is 15 amino acids long. CDR1 is MNHEY, CDR2 SVGAGI, per germline. The ends were cut back, 6 bases at V and 0 bases at J, with 13 bases in the middle. CDR3 loop: CASRRTPPSTDTQYF. Written as DNA, the CDR3 is TGTGCCAGCAGGAGGACTCCCCCAAGCACAGATACGCAGTATTTT.

This rearrangement joins TRBV28 to TRBJ2-7; no firm D call. The CDR3 runs 12 residues. Germline V gene sequence: CDR1 MDHEN, CDR2 SYDVKM. Trimming took 8 bases from V and 1 from J, leaving 9 bases between them. The CDR3 region has the DNA TGTGCCAGCTTCGCAGCGTCCTACGAGCAGTACTTC. It encodes CASFAASYEQYF.

The chain recombines TRBV15 with TRBJ1-5, with D perhaps TRBD1 (5 bases). This CDR3 spans 17 amino acids. CDR1 and CDR2 from the germline V gene are LNHNV and YYDKDF (reference sequence). Deletions cut 3 bases from V and 5 bases from J, with 20 bases between. The CDR3 DNA sequence: TGTGCCACCAGCAGGGGGGAAAGGGGAGGGTTTGATCAGCCCCAGCATTTT. Encoded protein: CATSRGERGGFDQPQHF.

This chain connects TRBV7-9 to TRBJ2-5; 7 bases line up with TRBD2. Per the germline V gene, CDR1 is SEHNR and CDR2 is FQNEAQ (reference sequence). The length of the CDR3 is 13 residues. J was trimmed by 5 bases and V by 5 bases; bases with no gene match: 5. In DNA, the CDR3 is TGTGCCAGCAGCCCACCTAGCGGCGAGACCCAGTACTTC. This codes for CASSPPSGETQYF.

The V call is TRBV7-2, the J call TRBJ1-1, with D uncertain. CDR1 is SGHTA, CDR2 FQGNSA, per germline. The V end lost 2 bases, the J end lost 0 bases, and 7 bases lay between the germline ends. This CDR3 is 14 amino acids long. CDR3 region: CASSLRGVNTEAFF. In DNA form, the CDR3 reads TGTGCCAGCAGCTTACGCGGGGTGAACACTGAAGCTTTCTTT.

This rearrangement joins TRBV19 to TRBJ2-5; TRBD1 matches at 7 bases. The V gene's germline CDR1 is LNHDA and CDR2 SQIVND (reference sequence). The CDR3 spans 13 residues. The V and J ends lost 6 bases and 5 bases, in that order; junction bases with no gene match: 6. As DNA, the CDR3 is TGTGCCAGTAGCCCCCCCAGGGGGGAGACCCAGTACTTC. It translates to CASSPPRGETQYF.

This clone was observed once. The chain has TRBV7-2 and TRBJ2-2; 7 nucleotides align to TRBD1. This CDR3 is built from 15 residues. J gave up 7 bases and V 3 bases, and 8 bases lay outside the gene matches. Germline-derived CDR1 and CDR2 are SGHTA and FQGNSA. CDR3 nucleotides: TGTGCCAGCAGCTTCCTCGACAGGGTAGACGGGGAGCTGTTTTTT. The encoded protein is CASSFLDRVDGELFF.

The chain couples TRBV15 to TRBJ2-1; no firm D call. The germline CDR1 and CDR2 sequences are LNHNV and YYDKDF (reference sequence). The CDR3 runs to 15 residues. Trimming shortened V by 1 base and J by 5 bases, and 12 bases separated the two germline ends. CDR3 loop: CATSRGIGRDNEQFF. The CDR3 DNA sequence: TGTGCCACCAGCAGAGGAATCGGTCGGGACAATGAGCAGTTCTTC.

The chain carries TRBV29-1 and TRBJ2-3; a possible D gene is TRBD2 (6 bases). Germline V CDR1 and CDR2: SQVTM, ANQGSEA. V lost 3 bases and J lost 3, with 10 bases in between. The CDR3 has 13 amino acids. The CDR3 loop is CSVDGRTTDTQYF. The CDR3 nucleotides are TGCAGCGTTGACGGGAGAACTACAGATACGCAGTATTTT.

This chain links TRBV7-9 with TRBJ1-2, with a tentative D call TRBD1 (6 bases). The germline V gene has CDR1 SEHNR and CDR2 FQNEAQ (reference sequence). This CDR3 comprises 12 residues. The V end lost 5 bases, the J end lost 4 bases, and 8 bases lay between the germline ends. CDR3: CASSPDSYGYTF. CDR3 coding DNA: TGTGCCAGCAGCCCGGACAGCTATGGCTACACCTTC.

This chain uses TRBV27 with TRBJ2-1, with a tentative D call TRBD2 (5 bases). V was shortened by 5 bases and J by 8 bases, with 16 bases between the two germline ends. The CDR3 is 14 amino acids. Germline lookup yields CDR1 MNHEY and CDR2 SMNVEV (reference sequence). The CDR3 coding sequence is TGTGCCAGCAGTAGTACCCCTAGCTTGTATGAGCAGTTCTTC. Its protein product is CASSSTPSLYEQFF.

This chain uses TRBV19 with TRBJ1-1; a weak D match, TRBD1 (6 bases). Germline V CDR1 and CDR2: LNHDA, SQIVND (reference sequence). V was trimmed by 6 bases and J by 5 bases, leaving 13 bases between them. The CDR3 length is 13 residues. CDR3 bases: TGTGCCAGTAGGTACAGGGTGCAGACTGAAGCTTTCTTT. It specifies CASRYRVQTEAFF.

V and J are TRBV7-9 and TRBJ2-1, with 11 bases matching TRBD2. This CDR3 is 16 amino acids long. Germline loops: CDR1 SEHNR, CDR2 FQNEAQ (reference sequence). Germline trimming cut 5 bases from V and 6 bases from J; bases unmatched to any gene: 9. The CDR3 DNA reads TGTGCCAGCAGCCTGAGACTAGCGGGGACGGGCAATGAGCAGTTCTTC. This translates into CASSLRLAGTGNEQFF.

This CDR3 is CASSRSARDSSYEQYF. CDR3 bases: TGTGCCAGCAGCCGATCCGCCCGGGACAGTTCCTACGAGCAGTACTTC. V usage is TRBV27 and J usage is TRBJ2-7, with 7 bases aligning to TRBD1. Germline loops: CDR1 MNHEY, CDR2 SMNVEV (reference sequence). The trim removed 6 bases at V and 1 base at J, leaving 12 bases unmatched. The CDR3 loop spans 16 amino acids.

The chain joins TRBV7-6 to TRBJ2-1, with a possible D match to TRBD2 (6 bases). Trimming left V 5 bases short and J 0 bases short, with 17 bases between. This CDR3 is 17 amino acids long. CDR1 and CDR2 from the germline V gene are SGHVS and FNYEAQ. CDR3 sequence reads: CASSPRGGTFSYNEQFF. CDR3 coding DNA: TGTGCCAGCAGCCCTCGGGGCGGGACCTTCTCCTACAATGAGCAGTTCTTC.

This clone was seen a single time. V usage is TRBV5-1 and J usage is TRBJ2-7; 7 positions agree with TRBD1. Trimming took 1 base from V and 5 from J; bases not matched to a gene: 9. The CDR3 covers 15 residues. Looked up from germline, CDR1 is SGHRS and CDR2 is YFSETQ. The CDR3 spells CASSLLQGTANEQYF. CDR3 DNA sequence: TGCGCCAGCAGCTTGCTGCAGGGGACAGCCAACGAGCAGTACTTC.

In its sample, this clone was seen a few times. This chain connects TRBV7-8 to TRBJ2-1; D may be TRBD2 (5 bases). Germline V gene sequence: CDR1 SGHVS, CDR2 FQNEAQ. V was cut by 2 bases and J by 3 bases, with 8 bases left in between. CDR3 length: 14 residues. The CDR3, as DNA: TGTGCCAGCAGCTTAAGGAGCGGCTACAATGAGCAGTTCTTC. As protein: CASSLRSGYNEQFF.

The chain combines TRBV4-1 with TRBJ1-2, with 8 bases that match TRBD1. The J segment lost 7 bases and the V segment lost 3 bases, leaving 16 bases of the junction unmatched. The CDR3 covers 17 residues. Germline V CDR1 and CDR2: MGHRA, YSYEKL. DNA for the CDR3: TGCGCCAGCAGCCATGTCCCCGGACAGGGTGGAATAGGTGGCTACACCTTC. It specifies CASSHVPGQGGIGGYTF.